A single sample is the source of the 28 T cell receptor beta chains below, sequenced in a study of blood T cell repertoires in COVID-19. Clones were sequenced by immunoSEQ multiplex PCR, and TCRdb holds only the in-frame ones, with some missing. Of over 75,000 clones listed, about nine tenths are singletons. Sequences were obtained from peripheral blood. All receptors derive from a human donor with active COVID-19. The donor label of this sample is uncertain.

This sequence joins TRBV25-1 and TRBJ2-7, with 8 bases matching TRBD2. This CDR3 contains 15 residues. With V trimmed by 7 bases and J by 5 bases, 13 bases remained unmatched. Germline lookup yields CDR1 MGHDK and CDR2 SYGVNS. DNA of the CDR3: TGTGCCAGCAACGGGGGGGACTCCCCTTGGGACGAGCAGTACTTC. This sequence encodes CASNGGDSPWDEQYF.

The J gene is TRBJ1-2, the V gene TRBV7-9, with 7 nucleotides matching TRBD1. The CDR3 sequence is 13 residues long. Germline V gives CDR1 SEHNR, CDR2 FQNEAQ (reference sequence). Trimming took 5 bases from V and 8 from J; bases not matched to a gene: 8. The CDR3 coding sequence is TGTGCCAGCAGCCCAGACAGGGTAGTAGGCTACACCTTC. Residues: CASSPDRVVGYTF.

The chain recombines TRBV19 with TRBJ2-2, with D possibly TRBD1 on 6 matching bases. Deletions cut 5 bases from V and 9 bases from J, with 10 bases between. There are 12 residues in the CDR3. Germline CDR1 and CDR2: LNHDA and SQIVND (reference sequence). In nucleotides, the CDR3 is TGTGCCAGTAGTCAACAGGGCCGGGAGCTGTTTTTT. Translating gives CASSQQGRELFF.

This clone was seen only once. The rearrangement joins TRBV7-8 to TRBJ2-1; D may be TRBD2 (6 bases). This CDR3 spans 16 amino acids. Trimming took off 5 bases at V and 7 bases at J, with 21 bases between the two ends. Germline V gene lookup returns CDR1 SGHVS and CDR2 FQNEAQ. The CDR3 spells CASSLRDLLGGNEQFF. In DNA, the CDR3 is TGTGCCAGCAGCCTCCGGGATCTACTTGGGGGGAATGAGCAGTTCTTC.

The gene calls are TRBV19 and TRBJ2-5; 15 bases are a match to TRBD2. Germline V gene lookup returns CDR1 LNHDA and CDR2 SQIVND (reference sequence). Losses at the gene ends were 3 bases for V and 2 bases for J; bases not matched to a gene: 1. There are 16 residues in the CDR3. As DNA, the CDR3 is TGTGCCAGTAGTATGGGACTAGCGGGGGGACAAGAGACCCAGTACTTC. Its protein product is CASSMGLAGGQETQYF. Based on the CDR3 plus reference TRBV19 and TRBJ2-5, the full variable domain is DGGITQSPKYLFRKEGQNVTLSCEQNLNHDAMYWYRQDPGQGLRLIYYSQIVNDFQKGDIAEGYSVSREKKESFPLTVTSAQKNPTAFYLCASSMGLAGGQETQYFGPGTRLLVL.

The V gene is TRBV5-5, the J gene TRBJ1-2; D unresolved. V lost 0 bases, J lost 5 bases, and 8 bases lay in between. The germline CDR1 and CDR2 sequences are SGHKS and YYEKEE (reference sequence). This CDR3 comprises 13 residues. CDR3 DNA: TGTGCCAGCAGCTTGGCTGACGGGTATGGCTACACCTTC. It codes for CASSLADGYGYTF.

On this clone itself: Other DNA variants within this sample encode the same CDR3. This chain joins TRBV27 and TRBJ1-2; weak D call: TRBD1 (6 bases). The CDR3 loop spans 13 amino acids. With 5 bases removed from V and 2 bases from J, the gap between germline ends came to 9 bases. Looked up from germline, CDR1 is MNHEY and CDR2 is SMNVEV (reference sequence). This CDR3 is CASSLDRNYGYTF. The CDR3 DNA reads TGTGCCAGCAGTCTAGACAGGAACTATGGCTACACCTTC.

This chain uses TRBV19 with TRBJ2-7; D is perhaps TRBD1 (6 bases). Germline CDR1 LNHDA, CDR2 SQIVND (reference sequence). CDR3 length: 13 amino acids. Trimming left V 7 bases short and J 3 bases short, with 13 bases between. In DNA, the CDR3 is TGTGCCAGTACCCGGACAGTTGGCTACGAGCAGTACTTC. It yields the protein CASTRTVGYEQYF.

This chain joins TRBV19 and TRBJ2-7; 7 positions match TRBD2. This CDR3 is 13 amino acids long. Germline V gene data show CDR1 as LNHDA and CDR2 as SQIVND (reference sequence). The J segment lost 4 bases and the V segment lost 7 bases, leaving 7 bases of the junction unmatched. Here the CDR3 DNA reads TGTGCCAGTAATGGGGGGGGGTTGTACGAGCAGTACTTC. This codes for CASNGGGLYEQYF.

V gene TRBV19 combines with J gene TRBJ1-5; 9 nucleotides match TRBD1. Unmatched junction bases numbered 4, after V lost 5 bases and J lost 2 bases. The CDR3 totals 15 residues. From germline, CDR1 is LNHDA and CDR2 SQIVND (reference sequence). The CDR3 bases are TGTGCCAGTAGTGGGGACAGGGTTCGCAATCAGCCCCAGCATTTT. Its protein product is CASSGDRVRNQPQHF.

This clone was detected a few times. The chain employs TRBV6-6 and TRBJ2-7; D possibly corresponds to TRBD1 (7 bases). Germline V gives CDR1 MNHNY, CDR2 SVGAGI (reference sequence). The CDR3 is made up of 15 amino acids. Trimming pared 10 bases from V and 0 bases from J, leaving 19 bases between. This CDR3 is CATLGGTAYSYEQYF. CDR3 sequence (DNA): TGTGCCACCCTTGGGGGGACAGCCTACTCCTACGAGCAGTACTTC.

The chain employs TRBV7-3 and TRBJ1-2; 9 positions agree with TRBD1. Germline values: CDR1 SGHTA, CDR2 FQGTGA. V was pared by 5 bases and J by 0 bases, with 10 bases of the junction left unmatched. There are 17 residues in the CDR3. Written as DNA, the CDR3 is TGTGCCAGCAGCCTCGCCCCGGGACAGGGAGCTAACTATGGCTACACCTTC. This sequence encodes CASSLAPGQGANYGYTF.

The chain is built from TRBV16 and TRBJ1-1; no reliable D call. The germline V gene has CDR1 KGHSY and CDR2 FQNENV. This CDR3 region has 13 residues. V shed 3 bases and J shed 5 bases, with 10 bases lying between them. The DNA for the CDR3 is TGTGCCAGCAGCCAGGGCTTAATGACTGAAGCTTTCTTT. Protein: CASSQGLMTEAFF. The whole variable domain, remainder taken from reference TRBV16 and TRBJ1-1, is GEEVAQTPKHLVRGEGQKAKLYCAPIKGHSYVFWYQQVLKNEFKFLISFQNENVFDETGMPKERFSAKCLPNSPCSLEIQATKLEDSAVYFCASSQGLMTEAFFGQGTRLTVV.

In DNA form, the CDR3 reads TGTGCCAGCAGTTCCCAAACAATCGGGAAAACTGAAGCTTTCTTT. Encoded protein: CASSSQTIGKTEAFF. The chain recombines TRBV27 with TRBJ1-1; D remains ambiguous. Germline V gene lookup returns CDR1 MNHEY and CDR2 SMNVEV (reference sequence). V gave up 4 bases and J gave up 5 bases, with 17 bases separating them. CDR3 size: 15 residues.

This clone was recorded once. The chain employs TRBV5-1 and TRBJ2-1; 7 bases line up with TRBD1. The CDR3 covers 14 residues. Trimming cost V 4 bases and J 3 bases; bases outside gene matches: 4. The germline CDR1 and CDR2 sequences are SGHRS and YFSETQ. DNA of the CDR3: TGCGCCAGCAGCCCCGGACAGGTCTACAATGAGCAGTTCTTC. It encodes CASSPGQVYNEQFF.

The chain has TRBV3-1 (or the pseudogene TRBV3-2) and TRBJ2-3; 9 bases line up with TRBD1. Germline V gene data show CDR1 as LGHDT and CDR2 as YNNKEL (reference sequence). J was trimmed by 6 bases and V by 4 bases; bases with no gene match: 5. The CDR3 runs 14 residues. The CDR3, as DNA: TGTGCCAGCAGCCGGGACAGGGTGATCGATACGCAGTATTTT. It encodes CASSRDRVIDTQYF.

The V gene is TRBV2, the J gene TRBJ1-6; TRBD1 matches 8 bases. The V gene end was trimmed by 6 bases and the J gene end by 5 bases; junction bases not matched to a gene: 9. The CDR3 totals 16 residues. The germline CDR1 and CDR2 sequences are SNHLY and FYNNEI. The CDR3 reads CASRADRVLHNSPLHF. For the CDR3, the DNA is TGTGCCAGCAGGGCGGACAGGGTCCTCCATAATTCACCCCTCCACTTT.

The rearrangement joins TRBV10-3 to TRBJ1-6; 8 bases match TRBD1. J was trimmed by 5 bases and V by 8 bases; bases with no gene match: 8. CDR1 and CDR2 (germline): ENHRY, SYGVKD. The CDR3 extends over 15 amino acids. The DNA of the CDR3 is TGTGCCATCGGGGCAGGGGGCTTTGATAATTCACCCCTCCACTTT. It yields the protein CAIGAGGFDNSPLHF.

The genes are TRBV6-5 and TRBJ1-1, with 8 bases that match TRBD1. CDR3 length: 15 residues. Germline CDR1 and CDR2: MNHEY and SVGAGI. The V segment lost 6 bases and the J segment 2 bases; nucleotides outside the gene matches: 8. CDR3 amino acids: CASRARTGTNTEAFF. The CDR3 bases are TGTGCCAGCAGGGCGAGGACAGGGACCAACACTGAAGCTTTCTTT.

The V gene is TRBV4-2, the J gene TRBJ1-1, with a weak D call TRBD1 (5 bases). The CDR3 is made up of 16 amino acids. Trimming removed 1 base from V and 4 bases from J, with 16 bases in between. The germline gives CDR1 LGHNA, CDR2 YNFKEQ. The CDR3: CASSQVEGMHITEAFF. The CDR3 nucleotides are TGTGCCAGCAGCCAAGTGGAGGGGATGCACATCACTGAAGCTTTCTTT.

V is TRBV5-1 and J is TRBJ1-1; D is uncertain. CDR3 length: 13 amino acids. In germline, CDR1 is SGHRS, CDR2 YFSETQ. V dropped 4 bases and J dropped 0 bases, with 7 bases sitting between them. In DNA form, the CDR3 reads TGCGCCAGCAGCCTCCTCTTGAACACTGAAGCTTTCTTT. Translating gives CASSLLLNTEAFF. Looking up the rest from reference TRBV5-1 and TRBJ1-1 gives the full variable domain: KAGVTQTPRYLIKTRGQQVTLSCSPISGHRSVSWYQQTPGQGLQFLFEYFSETQRNKGNFPGRFSGRQFSNSRSEMNVSTLELGDSALYLCASSLLLNTEAFFGQGTRLTVV.

The genes are TRBV4-3 and TRBJ1-2, with no clear D. The germline V and J ends were trimmed by 0 bases and 4 bases, with 9 bases remaining between them. Germline CDR1 is LGHNA and CDR2 is YSLEER. The CDR3 sequence is 14 residues long. CDR3 DNA sequence: TGCGCCAGCAGCCAAGATCCGGGTTCCTATGGCTACACCTTC. Amino acids: CASSQDPGSYGYTF.

The chain links TRBV27 to TRBJ1-5, with a possible D match to TRBD1 (5 bases). There are 15 residues in the CDR3. CDR1 and CDR2 from the germline V gene are MNHEY and SMNVEV (reference sequence). The V gene lost 2 bases and the J gene lost 2 bases, with 10 bases spanning the gap. CDR3 sequence reads: CASSLPKGGNQPQHF. The DNA of the CDR3 is TGTGCCAGCAGTTTACCTAAAGGGGGCAATCAGCCCCAGCATTTT.

This clone was seen only once. The rearrangement uses TRBV27 and TRBJ2-7; tentative D call: TRBD1 (5 bases). Germline CDR1 is MNHEY and CDR2 is SMNVEV (reference sequence). Trimming shortened V by 5 bases and J by 0 bases, and 11 bases separated the two germline ends. This CDR3 is 14 amino acids long. The CDR3 DNA follows: TGTGCCAGCAGTGTGGGGCCCAGCTCCTACGAGCAGTACTTC. It encodes CASSVGPSSYEQYF.

The chain couples TRBV7-2 to TRBJ2-1; TRBD2 aligns across 7 bases. V dropped 2 bases and J dropped 0; count of bases not matched to a gene: 7. CDR3 length: 17 residues. The germline gives CDR1 SGHTA, CDR2 FQGNSA. This CDR3 is CASSLMGGGSSYNEQFF. The CDR3 DNA is TGTGCCAGCAGCTTAATGGGCGGGGGAAGCTCCTACAATGAGCAGTTCTTC.

This rearrangement joins TRBV5-8 to TRBJ1-1; D unresolved. V was trimmed by 5 bases and J by 7 bases, leaving 12 bases between them. The germline V gene encodes CDR1 SGHTS and CDR2 YDEGEE. The CDR3 runs 12 residues. The CDR3 region has the DNA TGTGCCAGCAGTCCAGTGGTTGGTGAAGCTTTCTTT. It yields the protein CASSPVVGEAFF.

The chain employs TRBV11-2 and TRBJ1-2; D is unresolved. This CDR3 region has 14 residues. The germline V gene has CDR1 SGHAT and CDR2 FQNNGV. Trimming stripped 1 base from V and 8 bases from J, with 14 bases between. CDR3 protein: CASSLVSPTYGYTF. CDR3 nucleotides: TGTGCCAGCAGCTTAGTCTCCCCTACCTACGGCTACACCTTC.

CDR3: CASSGEGHDPDATNEKLFF. The CDR3 DNA is TGTGCCAGCAGCGGAGAGGGACACGATCCCGATGCAACTAATGAAAAACTGTTTTTT. The chain uses TRBV9 and TRBJ1-4, with TRBD1 as a possible D gene (6 bases). The germline V gene has CDR1 SGDLS and CDR2 YYNGEE. This CDR3 contains 19 residues. V was clipped by 3 bases and J by 0 bases, with 21 bases between them.